Listed below are T cell receptor beta chains from one sample, sequenced in a study of T cells in Graves' hyperthyroidism and ophthalmopathy. From the multiplex PCR reads, TCRdb called clonotypes with MiXCR, one entry per CDR3 protein. The table includes about 350,000 distinct CDR3 sequences, around a sixth detected once. The specimen sequenced was blood. These receptors were taken from a woman in her thirties or forties with Graves' ophthalmopathy. The CDR3 runs from the conserved cysteine through the conserved F or W. The order of the fields is J gene, clone size, V gene, CDR3 length, D gene, CDR3 protein, CDR3 DNA. D genes are given only for firm matches. Clone sizes are given selectively: once, few, many, or a class where the clone is expanded.

TRBJ2-7 | many | TRBV27 | 15 | - | CASSLRSGSSYEQYF | TGTGCCAGCAGTTTAAGGTCGGGTAGCTCCTACGAGCAGTACTTC
TRBJ1-2 | once | TRBV28 | 16 | - | CASRPPGTGGYYGYTF | TGTGCCAGCAGGCCCCCAGGAACAGGCGGCTACTATGGCTACACCTTC
TRBJ1-1 | many | TRBV28 | 14 | - | CASSRRGSATEAFF | TGTGCCAGCAGTCGACGGGGTTCGGCCACTGAAGCTTTCTTT
TRBJ1-1 | many | TRBV2 | 13 | TRBD1 | CARAGQSNTEAFF | TGTGCCAGGGCGGGACAGTCGAACACTGAAGCTTTCTTT
TRBJ2-5 | many | TRBV29-1 | 15 | - | CSVEGWADSQETQYF | TGCAGCGTTGAAGGTTGGGCAGACAGCCAAGAGACCCAGTACTTC
TRBJ1-1 | many | TRBV7-9 | 14 | - | CASSSGHRNTEAFF | TGTGCCAGCAGCTCCGGACACAGGAACACTGAAGCTTTCTTT
TRBJ1-1 | many | TRBV27 | 17 | TRBD1 | CASSLTPTGAMNTEAFF | TGTGCCAGCAGTCTCACCCCGACAGGGGCTATGAACACTGAAGCTTTCTTT
TRBJ1-1 | - | TRBV11-2 | 16 | TRBD1 | CASKPRPTGMNTEAFF | TGTGCCAGCAAACCCCGCCCGACAGGGATGAACACTGAAGCTTTCTTT
TRBJ2-7 | once | TRBV11-1 | 18 | TRBD2 | CTSSLVAMTSGSSNEQYF | TGTACCAGCAGCTTGGTGGCGATGACTAGCGGGAGCTCGAACGAGCAGTACTTC
TRBJ2-5 | - | TRBV28 | 13 | - | CASRNEAVGTQYF | TGTGCCAGCCGGAACGAAGCCGTCGGGACCCAGTACTTC
TRBJ1-1 | many | TRBV15 | 15 | - | CATSRDLRGGTEAFF | TGTGCCACCAGCAGAGATCTGCGGGGGGGCACTGAAGCTTTCTTT
TRBJ1-2 | - | TRBV6-5 | 14 | - | CASSYLGGTDGYTF | TGTGCCAGCAGTTACCTCGGGGGGACGGATGGCTACACCTTC
TRBJ1-1 | - | TRBV5-1 | 14 | - | CASSMRQLNTEAFF | TGCGCCAGCAGCATGCGACAGTTGAACACTGAAGCTTTCTTT
TRBJ2-4 | many | TRBV20-1 | 15 | - | CSARDHHTPQNIQYF | TGCAGTGCTAGAGACCATCACACCCCCCAAAACATTCAGTACTTC
TRBJ2-2 | many | TRBV7-7 | 11 | - | CASKGTGELFF | TGTGCTAGCAAAGGCACCGGGGAGCTGTTTTTT
TRBJ2-7 | - | TRBV6-2/TRBV6-3 | 19 | TRBD2 | CASSYSTLATSGAAYEQYF | TGTGCCAGCAGTTACTCGACTCTTGCAACTAGCGGGGCCGCCTACGAGCAGTACTTC
TRBJ2-7 | many | TRBV7-8 | 14 | TRBD2 | CASSLGLAGVGQYF | TGTGCCAGCAGCCTGGGACTAGCCGGCGTGGGGCAGTACTTC
TRBJ2-7 | many | TRBV15 | 16 | TRBD2 | CATSRDEGLAGDEQYF | TGTGCCACCAGCAGAGATGAGGGACTAGCGGGAGACGAGCAGTACTTC
TRBJ1-2 | many | TRBV28 | 14 | - | CASAPGRTNYGYTF | TGTGCCAGCGCGCCCGGAAGAACTAACTATGGCTACACCTTC
TRBJ1-1 | many | TRBV12-3/TRBV12-4 | 13 | - | CASSLVPNTEAFF | TGTGCCAGCAGTTTAGTGCCCAACACTGAAGCTTTCTTT
TRBJ1-1 | - | TRBV6-1 | 14 | - | CASNGLGVNTEAFF | TGTGCCAGCAACGGGCTGGGAGTGAACACTGAAGCTTTCTTT
TRBJ2-7 | many | TRBV5-8 | 12 | - | CASRYIGHEQYF | TGTGCCAGCAGATATATAGGGCACGAGCAGTACTTC
TRBJ1-1 | many | TRBV10-2 | 12 | TRBD1 | CASMDRGSEAFF | TGCGCCAGCATGGACAGGGGCTCTGAAGCTTTCTTT
TRBJ2-7 | few | TRBV29-1 | 13 | - | CSVGGVYNYEQYF | TGCAGCGTTGGTGGGGTTTACAACTACGAGCAGTACTTC
TRBJ2-7 | - | TRBV28 | 12 | - | CASSPLGLEQYF | TGTGCCAGCAGTCCCCTTGGGCTCGAGCAGTACTTC
TRBJ2-7 | many | TRBV27 | 13 | TRBD1 | CASSPGQAYEQYF | TGTGCCAGCAGCCCGGGACAGGCCTACGAGCAGTACTTC
TRBJ2-5 | many | TRBV13 | 15 | - | CASSLFYNLGETQYF | TGTGCCAGCAGCTTATTTTATAATTTGGGGGAGACCCAGTACTTC
TRBJ2-5 | few | TRBV6-1 | 13 | - | CASSGSERETQYF | TGTGCCAGCAGTGGGTCAGAGAGAGAGACCCAGTACTTC
TRBJ1-3 | many | TRBV12-3/TRBV12-4 | 14 | - | CASSATASGNTIYF | TGTGCCAGCAGTGCGACAGCCTCTGGAAACACCATATATTTT
TRBJ2-7 | - | TRBV9 | 14 | - | CASSALGGPYEQYF | TGTGCCAGCAGCGCCCTGGGGGGGCCCTACGAGCAGTACTTC
TRBJ2-7 | - | TRBV6-1 | 13 | - | CASRRQGGHERYF | TGTGCCAGCAGGCGACAGGGAGGCCACGAGCGGTACTTC
TRBJ2-7 | many | TRBV12-3/TRBV12-4 | 13 | - | CASSFGEDYEQYF | TGTGCCAGCAGTTTTGGTGAGGACTACGAGCAGTACTTC
TRBJ1-5 | many | TRBV25-1 | 16 | - | CASSLRLGLRNQPQHF | TGTGCCAGCAGCCTTAGATTGGGGCTGCGCAATCAGCCCCAGCATTTT
TRBJ2-2 | many | TRBV20-1 | 15 | TRBD2 | CSARLAGVRTGELFF | TGCAGTGCTAGACTAGCGGGAGTCCGGACCGGGGAGCTGTTTTTT
TRBJ2-7 | many | TRBV28 | 13 | TRBD1 | CASSRTGLAEQYF | TGTGCCAGCAGTAGGACAGGGTTGGCCGAGCAGTACTTC
TRBJ1-5 | - | TRBV6-2/TRBV6-3 | 17 | TRBD1 | CASSRTGEGYSNQPQHF | TGTGCCAGCAGCCGGACAGGGGAAGGTTATAGCAATCAGCCCCAGCATTTT
TRBJ2-5 | many | TRBV12-3/TRBV12-4 | 15 | TRBD1 | CASSTADRSRETQYF | TGTGCCAGCAGTACCGCGGACAGGTCGAGGGAGACCCAGTACTTC
TRBJ2-1 | many | TRBV3-1 | 13 | - | CASSQGGMGSRFF | TGTGCCAGCAGCCAAGGGGGTATGGGGTCGCGGTTCTTC
TRBJ1-5 | many | TRBV2 | 15 | - | CASTGRTGGHQPQHF | TGTGCCAGCACCGGACGAACAGGAGGCCATCAGCCCCAGCATTTT
TRBJ1-1 | once | TRBV12-3/TRBV12-4 | 13 | - | CASSERENTEAFF | TGTGCCAGCAGTGAACGGGAAAACACTGAAGCTTTCTTT
TRBJ2-5 | many | TRBV28 | 16 | - | CASSPIHTGIGETQYF | TGTGCCAGCAGCCCCATCCACACAGGGATCGGGGAGACCCAGTACTTC
TRBJ1-5 | many | TRBV28 | 16 | TRBD1 | CASSSLGQGRGQPQHF | TGTGCCAGCAGTTCCCTCGGACAGGGGAGAGGGCAGCCCCAGCATTTT
TRBJ1-2 | few | TRBV12-3/TRBV12-4 | 15 | - | CASSSPITRGYGYTF | TGTGCCAGCAGTTCTCCCATCACCCGGGGCTATGGCTACACCTTC
TRBJ1-2 | many | TRBV12-3/TRBV12-4 | 14 | - | CASSFDDRDYGYTF | TGTGCCAGCAGTTTCGACGACAGAGACTATGGCTACACCTTC
TRBJ1-5 | - | TRBV12-3/TRBV12-4 | 13 | - | CASSNEGRQPQHF | TGTGCCAGCAGTAACGAGGGTCGCCAGCCCCAGCATTTT
TRBJ2-5 | many | TRBV10-3 | 16 | TRBD1 | CAISELWTGGEETQYF | TGTGCCATCAGTGAGCTGTGGACAGGGGGTGAGGAGACCCAGTACTTC
TRBJ2-5 | many | TRBV27 | 13 | - | CASSWGGLETQYF | TGTGCCAGCAGTTGGGGAGGATTAGAGACCCAGTACTTC
TRBJ1-3 | - | TRBV28 | 13 | TRBD1 | CASVDRVGNTIYF | TGTGCCAGCGTTGACAGGGTCGGAAACACCATATATTTT
TRBJ1-5 | many | TRBV28 | 17 | TRBD1 | CASSLFGDSAGNQPQHF | TGTGCCAGCAGTTTATTCGGGGACAGTGCCGGCAATCAGCCCCAGCATTTT
TRBJ2-5 | - | TRBV28 | 16 | - | CASSSFTGYFYGTQYF | TGTGCCAGCAGTTCATTCACAGGGTACTTTTACGGGACCCAGTACTTC
TRBJ1-5 | many | TRBV19 | 14 | - | CASSMREIDQPQHF | TGTGCCAGTAGTATGCGGGAGATCGATCAGCCCCAGCATTTT
TRBJ2-5 | once | TRBV6-2/TRBV6-3 | 14 | - | CASSDRQGGETQYF | TGTGCCAGCAGTGACCGACAGGGAGGGGAGACCCAGTACTTC
TRBJ2-5 | - | TRBV5-5 | 15 | - | CASSIIGTTKETQYF | TGTGCCAGCAGCATTATCGGGACCACCAAAGAGACCCAGTACTTC
TRBJ2-5 | many | TRBV6-5 | 14 | - | CASKGTGPLETQYF | TGTGCCAGCAAAGGGACTGGACCCCTTGAGACCCAGTACTTC
TRBJ1-1 | many | TRBV30 | 12 | - | CAWKYDSTEAFF | TGTGCCTGGAAATACGACAGCACTGAAGCTTTCTTT
TRBJ2-7 | few | TRBV9 | 18 | TRBD2 | CASSPRVVPGTRDYEQYF | TGTGCCAGCAGTCCCCGGGTGGTTCCCGGGACTAGAGACTACGAGCAGTACTTC
TRBJ2-5 | many | TRBV11-2 | 16 | - | CASSARGKVRQETQYF | TGTGCCAGCAGCGCCAGGGGAAAGGTTCGGCAAGAGACCCAGTACTTC
TRBJ1-6 | many | TRBV20-1 | 13 | - | CSAIRTANSPLHF | TGCAGTGCTATCCGGACAGCCAATTCACCCCTCCACTTT
TRBJ2-5 | many | TRBV10-3 | 15 | - | CAISGLVGDQETQYF | TGTGCCATCAGTGGTTTAGTAGGGGACCAAGAGACCCAGTACTTC
TRBJ2-7 | - | TRBV2 | 13 | - | CASSEVPGNEQYF | TGTGCCAGCAGTGAAGTACCAGGGAACGAGCAGTACTTC